The 4 T cell receptor beta chains below come from one sample, sequenced in a study of radiotherapy plus CTLA-4 blockade in lung cancer. TCRdb keeps only in-frame clones here, not all; method: immunoSEQ multiplex PCR. The table lists fewer than 150,000 clones, roughly 80% of them singletons. The sample here was peripheral blood, taken from a patient treated with radiotherapy plus ipilimumab. The receptors derive from a human donor with non-small cell lung cancer who had a partial response to radiotherapy plus ipilimumab.

This clone was seen only a few times. The chain joins TRBV10-3 to TRBJ1-3, with D perhaps matching TRBD1 (5 bases). This CDR3 is built from 16 residues. The V gene lost 3 bases and the J gene lost 0 bases, with 12 bases spanning the gap. Germline CDR1 and CDR2: ENHRY and SYGVKD. The CDR3 bases are TGTGCCATCAGTGAAGGGGTCAGTTACTCTGGAAACACCATATATTTT. Protein sequence: CAISEGVSYSGNTIYF.

V and J are TRBV15 and TRBJ2-5; 9 bases are a match to TRBD1. The junction had 1 base not matched to a gene; V was cut back by 0 bases and J by 2 bases. Germline values: CDR1 LNHNV, CDR2 YYDKDF (reference sequence). This CDR3 comprises 15 residues. DNA of the CDR3: TGTGCCACCAGCAGAGAGGGACAGGGTCAAGAGACCCAGTACTTC. This encodes CATSREGQGQETQYF.

This clone was observed a few times. The genes are TRBV6-5 and TRBJ2-1; TRBD2 agrees at 11 bases. Looked up from germline, CDR1 is MNHEY and CDR2 is SVGAGI. V was pared by 9 bases and J by 8 bases, with 6 bases of the junction left unmatched. The CDR3 covers 13 residues. The CDR3 DNA reads TGTGCCAGTCTAGCGGGAGGTTGGGATGAGCAGTTCTTC. It specifies CASLAGGWDEQFF.

The CDR3 DNA is TGTGCCAGCAGCGCTAACGAGGGCTACGGGGAGCTGTTTTTT. Translated, it gives CASSANEGYGELFF. This rearrangement joins TRBV9 to TRBJ2-2, with D possibly TRBD2 on 5 matching bases. This CDR3 contains 14 residues. Germline V gives CDR1 SGDLS, CDR2 YYNGEE. The germline V and J ends were trimmed by 3 bases and 7 bases, with 13 bases remaining between them.